The 30 T cell receptor beta chains in this list originate from one sample, sequenced in a study of CD4+ T cells in melanoma. The assay was immunoSEQ multiplex PCR, and TCRdb's table has in-frame clones only and misses some. The data show some 7,100 clones, 45% to 55% seen once. Sequences were obtained from cells from a culture (not recorded whether cultured in vitro). The receptors stem from a human donor with melanoma.

The chain links TRBV6-5 to TRBJ2-5; TRBD2 is a possible D gene (5 bases). The germline CDR1 and CDR2 sequences are MNHEY and SVGAGI. There are 15 residues in the CDR3. V lost 0 bases to trimming and J lost 2 bases, with 10 bases between them. In nucleotides, the CDR3 is TGTGCCAGCAGTTACTCTACTAGACAACAAGAGACCCAGTACTTC. Its translation is CASSYSTRQQETQYF.

The rearrangement links TRBV4-1 to TRBJ1-2, with 7 bases matching TRBD1. CDR1 and CDR2 (germline): MGHRA, YSYEKL. This CDR3 region has 14 residues. The trim removed 4 bases at V and 5 bases at J, leaving 7 bases unmatched. This CDR3 reads CASSLDRALYGYTF. CDR3 sequence (DNA): TGCGCCAGCAGCCTTGACAGGGCCTTGTATGGCTACACCTTC.

The V call is TRBV6-5, the J call TRBJ1-2; D possibly corresponds to TRBD1 (6 bases). Trimming cost V 10 bases and J 8 bases, with 14 bases left between them. The CDR3 runs 11 residues. CDR1 is MNHEY, CDR2 SVGAGI, per germline. In nucleotides, the CDR3 is TGTGCCACCAAGGGGGATCGAGGCTACACCTTC. It encodes CATKGDRGYTF.

This chain joins TRBV7-9 and TRBJ1-4, with D possibly TRBD1 on 5 matching bases. This CDR3 contains 14 residues. Trimming removed 5 bases from V and 8 bases from J, with 15 bases in between. Per germline, CDR1 SEHNR and CDR2 FQNEAQ (reference sequence). The CDR3 coding sequence is TGTGCCAGCAGCCCTGGGCAGGGTGAAGAAAAACTGTTTTTT. Residues: CASSPGQGEEKLFF. The variable domain in full, with the rest retrieved from reference TRBV7-9 and TRBJ1-4, is DTGVSQNPRHKITKRGQNVTFRCDPISEHNRLYWYRQTLGQGPEFLTYFQNEAQLEKSRLLSDRFSAERPKGSFSTLEIQRTEQGDSAMYLCASSPGQGEEKLFFGSGTQLSVL.

This clone was seen more than once but under ten times. The chain is built from TRBV30 and TRBJ1-5, with TRBD1 as a possible D gene (5 bases). The germline V and J ends were trimmed by 3 bases and 0 bases, with 12 bases remaining between them. Germline CDR1 GTSNPN, CDR2 SVGIG (reference sequence). The CDR3 totals 15 residues. The CDR3 reads CAWRGGGVSNQPQHF. The CDR3 DNA is TGTGCCTGGAGGGGCGGGGGAGTTAGCAATCAGCCCCAGCATTTT.

The V call is TRBV6-5, the J call TRBJ1-4; D not certain. Looked up from germline, CDR1 is MNHEY and CDR2 is SVGAGI. The CDR3 has 14 amino acids. V was shortened by 0 bases and J by 2 bases, with 4 bases between the two germline ends. CDR3 DNA sequence: TGTGCCAGCAGTTACTCCTACACTAATGAAAAACTGTTTTTT. Its translation is CASSYSYTNEKLFF.

This clone was counted a few times. The chain employs TRBV2 and TRBJ1-1; D gene unclear. Germline CDR1 SNHLY, CDR2 FYNNEI. This CDR3 is built from 14 residues. V shed 6 bases and J shed 1 base, with 12 bases lying between them. CDR3 DNA sequence: TGTGCCAGCAGGTACGTAAGAGAGAACACTGAAGCTTTCTTT. This encodes CASRYVRENTEAFF.

The table lists this clone with a count of one. The chain recombines TRBV30 with TRBJ2-1; 8 bases fit TRBD2. This CDR3 region has 14 residues. CDR1 is GTSNPN, CDR2 SVGIG, per germline (reference sequence). Trimming at V came to 3 bases and at J to 4 bases, leaving 5 bases not matched to a gene. CDR3 sequence (DNA): TGTGCCTGGAGCTTCGGGGGGGCTTACAATGAGCAGTTCTTC. This encodes CAWSFGGAYNEQFF.

By share, this clone counts as medium-sized. This chain joins TRBV11-2 and TRBJ2-5; D is ambiguous. Trimming shortened V by 6 bases and J by 5 bases, and 16 bases separated the two germline ends. The CDR3 contains 14 residues. Germline CDR1 reads SGHAT; CDR2 reads FQNNGV. Here the CDR3 DNA reads TGTGCCAGCAGAGGGTTAGGACGAAGGGAGACCCAGTACTTC. This translates into CASRGLGRRETQYF.

The chain carries TRBV2 and TRBJ2-3, with D perhaps matching TRBD2 (6 bases). The CDR3 length is 16 residues. CDR1 is SNHLY, CDR2 FYNNEI, per germline. V lost 6 bases and J lost 0, with 16 bases in between. Here the CDR3 DNA reads TGTGCCAGCAGCGGCGGGACTGGATTTAGCACAGATACGCAGTATTTT. Translated: CASSGGTGFSTDTQYF.

V is TRBV2 and J is TRBJ1-2; D remains ambiguous. In germline, CDR1 is SNHLY, CDR2 FYNNEI. The CDR3 runs 15 residues. V was trimmed by 1 base and J by 0 bases, leaving 9 bases between them. The CDR3 protein is CASSEDGLTNYGYTF. The CDR3 nucleotides are TGTGCCAGCAGTGAAGATGGTCTTACTAACTATGGCTACACCTTC.

This clone appeared a few times. The rearrangement joins TRBV9 to TRBJ2-1; TRBD2 matches 8 bases. Trimming cost V 0 bases and J 5 bases; bases outside gene matches: 13. In germline, CDR1 is SGDLS, CDR2 YYNGEE. This CDR3 region has 18 residues. This chain's CDR3 is CASSVVPNSGGKHNEQFF. The CDR3 bases are TGTGCCAGCAGCGTAGTCCCCAACAGCGGGGGAAAACACAATGAGCAGTTCTTC.

The gene calls are TRBV15 and TRBJ1-6; D not certain. CDR1 LNHNV and CDR2 YYDKDF come from the germline V gene (reference sequence). V was trimmed by 0 bases and J by 8 bases, leaving 20 bases between them. CDR3 length equals 18 residues. The chain's CDR3 is CATSRDFLMDLGDSPLHF. CDR3 DNA sequence: TGTGCCACCAGCAGAGATTTCCTAATGGACCTCGGGGATTCACCCCTCCACTTT. Full variable domain (rest looked up from reference TRBV15 and TRBJ1-6): DAMVIQNPRYQVTQFGKPVTLSCSQTLNHNVMYWYQQKSSQAPKLLFHYYDKDFNNEADTPDNFQSRRPNTSFCFLDIRSPGLGDTAMYLCATSRDFLMDLGDSPLHFGNGTRLTVT.

This clone was seen a few times. The chain recombines TRBV7-8 with TRBJ1-6; D is possibly TRBD1 (5 bases). From germline, CDR1 is SGHVS and CDR2 FQNEAQ. Trimming stripped 7 bases from V and 14 bases from J, with 15 bases between. CDR3 length: 12 amino acids. CDR3 sequence reads: CASNNKRGALHF. The CDR3 DNA reads as TGTGCCAGCAATAACAAGCGGGGGGCCCTCCACTTT.

The chain carries TRBV5-1 and TRBJ2-5; perhaps TRBD1 as D (6 bases). Between the trimmed V and J ends, which lost 4 bases and 1 base, there was a span of 14 bases. Per germline, CDR1 SGHRS and CDR2 YFSETQ. The CDR3 runs to 15 residues. For the CDR3, the DNA is TGCGCCAGCAGCGGGAGAGGCAGGGGCCAAGAGACCCAGTACTTC. It codes for CASSGRGRGQETQYF.

The chain has TRBV6-6 and TRBJ1-3; possible D gene TRBD1, 6 bases. CDR3 length: 16 residues. Germline V gene lookup returns CDR1 MNHNY and CDR2 SVGAGI (reference sequence). V was cut by 3 bases and J by 0 bases, with 12 bases left in between. CDR3 bases: TGTGCCAGCAGTTATGGTCAGGGGAGCTCTGGAAACACCATATATTTT. This translates into CASSYGQGSSGNTIYF.

This chain connects TRBV27 to TRBJ2-1, with 8 bases matching TRBD1. The CDR3 covers 17 residues. V lost 6 bases and J lost 5; bases outside the gene matches: 15. Per germline, CDR1 MNHEY and CDR2 SMNVEV (reference sequence). Here the CDR3 reads CASRKGRGQGADNEQFF. CDR3 in DNA: TGTGCCAGCAGGAAAGGAAGAGGCCAGGGGGCAGACAATGAGCAGTTCTTC.

V gene TRBV30 combines with J gene TRBJ1-5; the match to TRBD1 covers 7 bases. Germline loops: CDR1 GTSNPN, CDR2 SVGIG (reference sequence). This CDR3 has 14 residues. The junction had 8 bases not matched to a gene; V was cut back by 2 bases and J by 7 bases. The CDR3 DNA reads TGTGCCTGGAGTCGGCAGGGGGGCGGCCAGCCCCAGCATTTT. It is translated as CAWSRQGGGQPQHF.

The rearrangement links TRBV5-1 to TRBJ2-1; 9 bases agree with TRBD1. This CDR3 region has 15 residues. The germline V gene has CDR1 SGHRS and CDR2 YFSETQ. V trimming: 4 bases; J trimming: 3 bases; junction bases outside the gene matches: 5. CDR3 amino acids: CASSVTGGVYNEQFF. As DNA, the CDR3 is TGCGCCAGCAGCGTTACAGGGGGCGTCTACAATGAGCAGTTCTTC.

This clone appeared a few times. V and J are TRBV2 and TRBJ2-7; TRBD2 matches at 11 bases. Looked up from germline, CDR1 is SNHLY and CDR2 is FYNNEI. The CDR3 has 14 residues. V trimming: 6 bases; J trimming: 3 bases; junction bases outside the gene matches: 4. DNA for the CDR3: TGTGCCAGCAGCCTGACTAGCGGGATCTACGAGCAGTACTTC. This gives the protein CASSLTSGIYEQYF. Full variable domain (remainder filled in from reference TRBV2 and TRBJ2-7): EPEVTQTPSHQVTQMGQEVILRCVPISNHLYFYWYRQILGQKVEFLVSFYNNEISEKSEIFDDQFSVERPDGSNFTLKIRSTKLEDSAMYFCASSLTSGIYEQYFGPGTRLTVT.

The chain is built from TRBV7-2 and TRBJ1-2, with a tentative D call TRBD1 (5 bases). The CDR3 is 15 amino acids. Trimming took off 5 bases at V and 2 bases at J, with 15 bases between the two ends. Germline CDR1 is SGHTA and CDR2 is FQGNSA. CDR3 sequence (DNA): TGTGCCAGCAGCCCCTGGGACCGGAGAAACTATGGCTACACCTTC. As protein: CASSPWDRRNYGYTF.

The chain has TRBV6-5 and TRBJ1-4, with D unresolved. V lost 5 bases and J 7 bases, leaving 8 bases between the germline ends. This CDR3 has 12 residues. Germline CDR1 is MNHEY and CDR2 is SVGAGI. The CDR3 region is CASSVLGEKLFF. In DNA, the CDR3 is TGTGCCAGCAGTGTCTTAGGTGAAAAACTGTTTTTT.

The chain links TRBV27 to TRBJ1-2; possible D gene TRBD1, 6 bases. The CDR3 length is 14 residues. The germline V gene has CDR1 MNHEY and CDR2 SMNVEV (reference sequence). Deletions cut 6 bases from V and 4 bases from J, with 15 bases between. Written as DNA, the CDR3 is TGTGCCAGCAGCTTCGACAGGACAATCTATGGCTACACCTTC. Its protein is CASSFDRTIYGYTF.

A single count supports this clone. The V and J genes are TRBV19 and TRBJ2-6; a weak D match, TRBD2 (6 bases). Trimming cost V 11 bases and J 2 bases, with 16 bases left between them. Germline CDR1 and CDR2: LNHDA and SQIVND (reference sequence). The CDR3 length is 15 residues. In DNA form, the CDR3 reads TGTGCCTCGGGGGAGGTCTCTACTGGGGCCAACGTCCTGACTTTC. Amino acid sequence: CASGEVSTGANVLTF.

This clone occurred a few times. The chain combines TRBV11-3 with TRBJ2-7; D gene uncertain. The V and J ends lost 0 bases and 5 bases respectively, with 8 bases between them. Germline V CDR1 and CDR2: SGHNT, YENEEA. CDR3 size: 13 residues. Written as DNA, the CDR3 is TGTGCCAGCAGCTTAGAACCGGGCCACGAGCAGTACTTC. This encodes CASSLEPGHEQYF.

This chain connects TRBV7-6 to TRBJ2-6; D not resolved. The CDR3 runs 15 residues. Per germline, CDR1 SGHVS and CDR2 FNYEAQ. Between the trimmed V and J ends, which lost 1 base and 0 bases, there was a span of 4 bases. This CDR3 reads CASSLVGSGANVLTF. In DNA, the CDR3 is TGTGCCAGCAGCTTAGTTGGCTCTGGGGCCAACGTCCTGACTTTC.

The chain links TRBV6-5 to TRBJ1-5; TRBD1 matches at 8 bases. The V gene's germline CDR1 is MNHEY and CDR2 SVGAGI. Unmatched junction bases numbered 3, after V lost 5 bases and J lost 6 bases. The CDR3 contains 13 residues. CDR3 in amino acids: CASSTGGGQPQHF. CDR3 nucleotide sequence: TGTGCCAGCAGTACAGGGGGAGGTCAGCCCCAGCATTTT.

This clone was picked up one time. The V and J genes are TRBV5-4 and TRBJ2-5, with 8 bases lining up with TRBD1. The CDR3 consists of 13 residues. The ends lost 5 bases at V and 5 bases at J; junction bases unmatched: 5. Per the germline V gene, CDR1 is SGHNT and CDR2 is YYREEE (reference sequence). Written as DNA, the CDR3 is TGTGCCAGCAGTAAGGGACAGGCCGAGACCCAGTACTTC. Protein: CASSKGQAETQYF.

V gene TRBV5-1 combines with J gene TRBJ1-2; no reliable D call. V lost 3 bases and J lost 4, with 16 bases in between. The CDR3 is made up of 15 amino acids. In germline, CDR1 is SGHRS, CDR2 YFSETQ. CDR3 nucleotide sequence: TGCGCCAGCAGCTCCCTGGACGGGGAGAGCTATGGCTACACCTTC. Encoded protein: CASSSLDGESYGYTF. The complete variable domain, with remaining parts taken from reference TRBV5-1 and TRBJ1-2, reads KAGVTQTPRYLIKTRGQQVTLSCSPISGHRSVSWYQQTPGQGLQFLFEYFSETQRNKGNFPGRFSGRQFSNSRSEMNVSTLELGDSALYLCASSSLDGESYGYTFGSGTRLTVV.

The J gene is TRBJ2-2, the V gene TRBV5-4, with no clear D. V was cut by 4 bases and J by 3 bases, with 13 bases left in between. CDR1 and CDR2 (germline): SGHNT, YYREEE (reference sequence). The length of the CDR3 is 15 residues. The DNA of the CDR3 is TGTGCCAGCAGCCCCGTGATGAGCGACACCGGGGAGCTGTTTTTT. Residues: CASSPVMSDTGELFF.